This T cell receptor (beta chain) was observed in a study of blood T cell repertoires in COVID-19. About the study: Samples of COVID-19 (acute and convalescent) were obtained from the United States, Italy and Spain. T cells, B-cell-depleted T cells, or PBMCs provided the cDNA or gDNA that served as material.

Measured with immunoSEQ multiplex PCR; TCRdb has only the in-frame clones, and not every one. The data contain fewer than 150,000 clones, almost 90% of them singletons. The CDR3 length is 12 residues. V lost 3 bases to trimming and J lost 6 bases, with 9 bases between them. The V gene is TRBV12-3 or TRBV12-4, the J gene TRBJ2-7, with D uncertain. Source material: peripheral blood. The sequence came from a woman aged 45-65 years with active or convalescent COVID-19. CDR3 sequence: CASSFYRSEQYF. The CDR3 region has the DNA TGTGCCAGCAGTTTCTACAGAAGCGAGCAGTACTTC.